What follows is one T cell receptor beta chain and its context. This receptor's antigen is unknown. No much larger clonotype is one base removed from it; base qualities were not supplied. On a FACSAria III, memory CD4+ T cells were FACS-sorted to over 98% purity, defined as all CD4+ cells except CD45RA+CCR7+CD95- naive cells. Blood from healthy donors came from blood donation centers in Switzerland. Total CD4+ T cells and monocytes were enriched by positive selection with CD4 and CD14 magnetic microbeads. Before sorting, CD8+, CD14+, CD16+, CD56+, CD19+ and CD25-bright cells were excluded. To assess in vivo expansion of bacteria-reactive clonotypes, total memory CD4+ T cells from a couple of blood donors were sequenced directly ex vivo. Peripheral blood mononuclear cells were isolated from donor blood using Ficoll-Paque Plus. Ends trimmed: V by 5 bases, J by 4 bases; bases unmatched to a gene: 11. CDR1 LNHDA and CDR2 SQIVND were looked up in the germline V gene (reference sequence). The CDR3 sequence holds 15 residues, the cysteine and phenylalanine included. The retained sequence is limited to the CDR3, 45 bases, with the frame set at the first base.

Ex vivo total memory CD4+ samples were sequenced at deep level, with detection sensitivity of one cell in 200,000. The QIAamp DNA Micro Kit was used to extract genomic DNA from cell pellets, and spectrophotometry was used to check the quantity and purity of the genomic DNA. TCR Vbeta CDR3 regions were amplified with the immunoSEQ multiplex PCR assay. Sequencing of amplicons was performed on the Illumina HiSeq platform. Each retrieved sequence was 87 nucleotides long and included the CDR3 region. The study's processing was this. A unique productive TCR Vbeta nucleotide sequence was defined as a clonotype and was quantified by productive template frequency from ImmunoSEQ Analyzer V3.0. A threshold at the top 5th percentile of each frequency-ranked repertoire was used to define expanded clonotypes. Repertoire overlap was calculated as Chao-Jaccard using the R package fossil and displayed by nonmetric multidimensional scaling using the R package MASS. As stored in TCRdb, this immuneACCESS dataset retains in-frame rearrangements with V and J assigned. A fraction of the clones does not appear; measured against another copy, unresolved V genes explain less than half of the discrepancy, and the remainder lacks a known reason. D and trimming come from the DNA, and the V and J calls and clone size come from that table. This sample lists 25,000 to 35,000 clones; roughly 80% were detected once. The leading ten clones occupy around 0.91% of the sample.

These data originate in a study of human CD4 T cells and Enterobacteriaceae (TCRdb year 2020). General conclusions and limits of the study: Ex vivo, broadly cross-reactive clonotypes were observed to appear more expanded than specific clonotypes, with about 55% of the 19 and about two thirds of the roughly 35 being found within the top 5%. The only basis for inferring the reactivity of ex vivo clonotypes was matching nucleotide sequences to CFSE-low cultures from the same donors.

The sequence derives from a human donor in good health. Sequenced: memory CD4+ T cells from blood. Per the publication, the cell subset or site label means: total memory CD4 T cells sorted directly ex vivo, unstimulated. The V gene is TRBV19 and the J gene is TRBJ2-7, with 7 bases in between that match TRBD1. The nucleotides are TGTGCCAGTAGTCCTCGGACAGGAGGAGGTTACGAGCAGTACTTC. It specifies CASSPRTGGGYEQYF. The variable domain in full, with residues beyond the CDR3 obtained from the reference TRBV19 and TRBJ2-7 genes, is DGGITQSPKYLFRKEGQNVTLSCEQNLNHDAMYWYRQDPGQGLRLIYYSQIVNDFQKGDIAEGYSVSREKKESFPLTVTSAQKNPTAFYLCASSPRTGGGYEQYFGPGTRLTVT.